These 30 T cell receptor beta chains were sequenced from one sample in a study of OX40 agonist ivuxolimab in advanced cancers. The repertoire was sequenced with immunoSEQ multiplex PCR; TCRdb's copy has only in-frame clones and lacks some. The repertoire has over 55,000 clones, roughly 89% of them found once; the top ten carry roughly 0.79%. The source was CD4+ or CD8+ T cells sorted from blood, collected in a trial of the OX40 agonist ivuxolimab. These receptors originate from an adult with an advanced solid tumor such as melanoma, head and neck, liver or kidney cancer.

The chain uses TRBV2 and TRBJ1-2; D unresolved. The germline V and J ends were trimmed by 7 bases and 8 bases, with 20 bases remaining between them. CDR3 length: 14 residues. From germline, CDR1 is SNHLY and CDR2 FYNNEI. This CDR3 reads CASTLQEGAGGYTF. The CDR3 bases are TGTGCCAGCACCCTCCAGGAGGGCGCGGGGGGCTACACCTTC.

The rearrangement links TRBV5-4 to TRBJ2-3, with 11 bases aligning to TRBD2. The germline V gene encodes CDR1 SGHNT and CDR2 YYREEE (reference sequence). The CDR3 is 17 amino acids. V was pared by 4 bases and J by 0 bases, with 7 bases of the junction left unmatched. The CDR3 here is CASSAGLAGLSTDTQYF. The CDR3 bases are TGTGCCAGCAGCGCCGGACTAGCGGGTCTTAGCACAGATACGCAGTATTTT.

This clone was seen only once. The chain joins TRBV7-8 to TRBJ2-2; 10 bases are shared with TRBD2. V dropped 7 bases and J dropped 7; count of bases not matched to a gene: 18. The CDR3 extends over 18 amino acids. Germline V gene sequence: CDR1 SGHVS, CDR2 FQNEAQ. CDR3 nucleotide sequence: TGTGCCAGCACCCCGTTGAGTAGCGGGAGGTTCGTGGACGGGGAGCTGTTTTTT. This codes for CASTPLSSGRFVDGELFF.

This chain uses TRBV7-9 with TRBJ2-1; either TRBD1 or TRBD2 may supply D (5 bases each). The CDR3 totals 13 residues. Germline CDR1 and CDR2: SEHNR and FQNEAQ (reference sequence). V lost 1 base and J lost 9, with 10 bases in between. DNA of the CDR3: TGTGCCAGCAGCTTAGTTTGGGGGATTGAGCAGTTCTTC. Residues: CASSLVWGIEQFF.

The CDR3 nucleotides are TGTGCCAGCAGCCTCGGACAGGATTCTAATGAAAAACTGTTTTTT. Residues: CASSLGQDSNEKLFF. This sequence joins TRBV6-1 and TRBJ1-4; 7 positions agree with TRBD1. The junction had 7 bases not matched to a gene; V was cut back by 6 bases and J by 3 bases. CDR1 and CDR2 (germline): MNHNS, SASEGT. The CDR3 sequence is 15 residues long.

V usage is TRBV18 and J usage is TRBJ2-3; no definite D call. The germline CDR1 and CDR2 sequences are KGHSH and LQKENI. The germline V and J ends were trimmed by 3 bases and 4 bases, with 14 bases remaining between them. The CDR3 consists of 15 residues. The CDR3 loop is CASSPPSANADTQYF. CDR3 bases: TGTGCCAGCTCACCCCCCTCAGCGAATGCAGATACGCAGTATTTT. Based on the CDR3 plus reference TRBV18 and TRBJ2-3, the full variable domain is NAGVMQNPRHLVRRRGQEARLRCSPMKGHSHVYWYRQLPEEGLKFMVYLQKENIIDESGMPKERFSAEFPKEGPSILRIQQVVRGDSAAYFCASSPPSANADTQYFGPGTRLTVL.

This clone was observed a single time. The chain has TRBV2 and TRBJ1-5; no definite D call. Per the germline V gene, CDR1 is SNHLY and CDR2 is FYNNEI. Trimming cost V 5 bases and J 5 bases, with 13 bases left between them. The CDR3 spans 14 residues. In nucleotides, the CDR3 is TGTGCCAGCAGTTCAGACGGACCGGATCAGCCCCAGCATTTT. Protein sequence: CASSSDGPDQPQHF.

The V and J genes are TRBV6-1 and TRBJ1-1; D is uncertain. The CDR3 has 11 amino acids. V was clipped by 5 bases and J by 3 bases, with 4 bases between them. Germline CDR1 reads MNHNS; CDR2 reads SASEGT. CDR3 DNA: TGTGCCAGCAGTTTATACACTGAAGCTTTCTTT. Its protein is CASSLYTEAFF.

This chain connects TRBV6-5 to TRBJ2-7; TRBD1 matches at 8 bases. V trimming: 6 bases; J trimming: 1 base; junction bases outside the gene matches: 5. Germline V lookup: CDR1 MNHEY, CDR2 SVGAGI. CDR3 length: 14 amino acids. CDR3 nucleotides: TGTGCCAGCAGGTACAGGGGGTCATCCTACGAGCAGTACTTC. Translation gives CASRYRGSSYEQYF.

The chain combines TRBV18 with TRBJ1-1; 7 bases align to TRBD1. The CDR3 is made up of 17 amino acids. J lost 3 bases, V lost 3 bases, and 13 bases had no gene match. Germline CDR1 and CDR2: KGHSH and LQKENI. The CDR3 bases are TGTGCCAGCTCACCGCGAGGGGGCGCGGGCTTGGACACTGAAGCTTTCTTT. Amino acid sequence: CASSPRGGAGLDTEAFF.

This clone was counted once. The V gene is TRBV7-9, the J gene TRBJ1-1; D perhaps matches TRBD1 (5 bases). Germline loops: CDR1 SEHNR, CDR2 FQNEAQ (reference sequence). CDR3 length: 13 amino acids. The germline V and J ends were trimmed by 5 bases and 7 bases, with 14 bases remaining between them. The CDR3, as DNA: TGTGCCAGCAGCCTCGACCAGGGAGATGAAGCTTTCTTT. Translation: CASSLDQGDEAFF.

The gene calls are TRBV11-2 and TRBJ2-2, with 9 bases identical to TRBD1. Unmatched junction bases numbered 10, after V lost 5 bases and J lost 6 bases. Germline CDR1 reads SGHAT; CDR2 reads FQNNGV. CDR3 length: 16 amino acids. In DNA, the CDR3 is TGTGCCAGCAGCCGGCGGCCGGGACAGGGCGCCGGGGAGCTGTTTTTT. Residues: CASSRRPGQGAGELFF.

This clone has a handful of counts. The chain uses TRBV2 and TRBJ2-2; D is unresolved. The CDR3 spans 14 residues. Germline V lookup: CDR1 SNHLY, CDR2 FYNNEI. Trimming shortened V by 8 bases and J by 1 base, and 11 bases separated the two germline ends. The CDR3 DNA reads as TGTGCCAGCCGCCAGGTCCAGAACACCGGGGAGCTGTTTTTT. The encoded protein is CASRQVQNTGELFF.

This chain joins TRBV11-2 and TRBJ2-5; 8 nucleotides match TRBD2. This CDR3 region has 16 residues. The germline V gene encodes CDR1 SGHAT and CDR2 FQNNGV. V was clipped by 2 bases and J by 5 bases; unmatched bases: 10. DNA of the CDR3: TGTGCCAGCAGCTTACGTCTTACGGGGGGGCCTGAGACCCAGTACTTC. Encoded protein: CASSLRLTGGPETQYF.

V is TRBV29-1 and J is TRBJ1-1; maybe TRBD1 (6 bases). Germline V gives CDR1 SQVTM, CDR2 ANQGSEA. This CDR3 region has 12 residues. Trimming pared 7 bases from V and 0 bases from J, leaving 9 bases between. Here the CDR3 reads CSAGGMNTEAFF. In nucleotides, the CDR3 is TGCAGCGCGGGGGGCATGAACACTGAAGCTTTCTTT.

This sequence joins TRBV7-2 and TRBJ1-1; D gene ambiguous. Germline assignment: CDR1 SGHTA and CDR2 FQGNSA. V shed 5 bases and J shed 1 base, with 8 bases lying between them. The CDR3 has 13 residues. The CDR3 DNA follows: TGTGCCAGCAGCGCGGACTGGAACACTGAAGCTTTCTTT. Its protein is CASSADWNTEAFF.

This rearrangement joins TRBV6-5 to TRBJ1-5; no firm D call. Germline V gives CDR1 MNHEY, CDR2 SVGAGI. The ends were cut back, 4 bases at V and 3 bases at J, with 10 bases in the middle. CDR3 length: 14 amino acids. The CDR3 is CASSSIGDNQPQHF. The CDR3 DNA reads TGTGCCAGCAGTTCTATCGGGGACAATCAGCCCCAGCATTTT.

This clone came up a few times. This rearrangement joins TRBV10-3 to TRBJ2-1; TRBD2 agrees at 10 bases. Trimming removed 4 bases from V and 7 bases from J; junction bases left unmatched: 4. The CDR3 extends over 14 amino acids. Germline V CDR1 and CDR2: ENHRY, SYGVKD. CDR3 coding DNA: TGTGCCATCAGTGCTAGCGGGAGTGGAAATGAGCAGTTCTTC. It yields the protein CAISASGSGNEQFF.

The CDR3 DNA reads as TGCAGTGCCCTGACAGAAAGTGTCTACACCTTC. Protein sequence: CSALTESVYTF. The chain is built from TRBV20-1 and TRBJ1-2, with a possible D match to TRBD1 (5 bases). The germline V gene has CDR1 DFQATT and CDR2 SNEGSKA (reference sequence). Trimming removed 6 bases at V and 10 bases at J, with 15 bases between. The CDR3 runs 11 residues.

The V call is TRBV12-5, the J call TRBJ2-2, with a weak D call TRBD2 (5 bases). The germline V and J ends were trimmed by 4 bases and 7 bases, with 13 bases remaining between them. Germline CDR1 and CDR2: LGHNT and FRNRAP. The CDR3 is 14 residues long. CDR3 protein: CASGSGFADGELFF. The CDR3 DNA is TGTGCTAGTGGTTCGGGATTTGCGGACGGGGAGCTGTTTTTT.

The chain uses TRBV7-9 and TRBJ2-7, with TRBD1 as a possible D gene (5 bases). Trimming left V 0 bases short and J 0 bases short, with 12 bases between. Per germline, CDR1 SEHNR and CDR2 FQNEAQ (reference sequence). The CDR3 loop spans 16 amino acids. In nucleotides, the CDR3 is TGTGCCAGCAGCTTAGCGCAGCTGGGGCCCTCCTACGAGCAGTACTTC. It is translated as CASSLAQLGPSYEQYF.

This clone was observed a single time. The CDR3 nucleotides read TGTGCCAGCAGTTACTTGGATCTTCTAGGGCAAGAGACCCAGTACTTC. Its protein product is CASSYLDLLGQETQYF. The chain is built from TRBV6-5 and TRBJ2-5; D not certain. The CDR3 sequence is 16 residues long. V was shortened by 1 base and J by 2 bases, with 14 bases between the two germline ends. Germline V gene sequence: CDR1 MNHEY, CDR2 SVGAGI.

This chain uses TRBV21-1 with TRBJ2-3. TRBV21-1 is a pseudogene. This CDR3 region has 15 residues. DNA of the CDR3: TGTGCCAGCAGCGCCCGACCCCCCCCCGCAGATACGCAGTATTTT. It specifies CASSARPPPADTQYF.

The chain links TRBV27 to TRBJ2-1; perhaps D is TRBD1 or TRBD2 (5 bases each). With 2 bases removed from V and 0 bases from J, the gap between germline ends came to 8 bases. This CDR3 has 15 amino acids. Looked up from germline, CDR1 is MNHEY and CDR2 is SMNVEV (reference sequence). The CDR3 here is CASSLEGYSYNEQFF. The CDR3, as DNA: TGTGCCAGCAGTTTAGAGGGGTACTCCTACAATGAGCAGTTCTTC.

The V gene is TRBV4-3, the J gene TRBJ2-3; D uncertain. The length of the CDR3 is 15 residues. Deletions cut 3 bases from V and 2 bases from J, with 12 bases between. Germline assignment: CDR1 LGHNA and CDR2 YSLEER. This CDR3 reads CASSHGTEYTDTQYF. The CDR3 DNA is TGCGCCAGCAGCCATGGCACAGAGTACACAGATACGCAGTATTTT.

The chain employs TRBV6-6 and TRBJ2-7, with TRBD1 matching 8 bases. CDR1 and CDR2 from the germline V gene are MNHNY and SVGAGI (reference sequence). The CDR3 totals 13 residues. V was pared by 6 bases and J by 5 bases, with 6 bases of the junction left unmatched. The CDR3 sequence: CASSPGQGNEQYF. CDR3 DNA sequence: TGTGCCAGCAGCCCCGGACAGGGAAACGAGCAGTACTTC.

The V gene is TRBV7-7, the J gene TRBJ2-3; D possibly corresponds to TRBD2 (7 bases). Per the germline V gene, CDR1 is SSHAT and CDR2 is FNYEAQ (reference sequence). The CDR3 covers 13 residues. The germline V and J ends were trimmed by 4 bases and 4 bases, with 9 bases remaining between them. The CDR3 DNA reads as TGTGCCAGCAGCTCGCGGGGGCCAGATACGCAGTATTTT. This translates into CASSSRGPDTQYF.

This chain links TRBV28 with TRBJ2-7; D could derive from TRBD1 or TRBD2 (6 bases each). The CDR3 length is 14 residues. Germline V gene data show CDR1 as MDHEN and CDR2 as SYDVKM. The ends were cut back, 9 bases at V and 1 base at J, with 16 bases in the middle. The CDR3 region is CASGGQGPSYEQYF. The CDR3 DNA reads as TGTGCCAGTGGGGGGCAGGGACCTTCCTACGAGCAGTACTTC.

The J gene is TRBJ1-2, the V gene TRBV6-5; the D gene is possibly TRBD1 (5 bases). The CDR3 is 13 residues long. CDR1 and CDR2 (germline): MNHEY, SVGAGI. The V gene lost 2 bases and the J gene lost 8 bases, with 12 bases spanning the gap. The CDR3 loop reads CASSYRLGEGYTF. The CDR3 coding sequence is TGTGCCAGCAGTTACCGATTAGGGGAAGGCTACACCTTC.

This rearrangement joins TRBV28 to TRBJ1-5; tentative D call: TRBD1 (5 bases). Germline V gives CDR1 MDHEN, CDR2 SYDVKM. This CDR3 has 16 amino acids. The V end was cut by 7 bases, the J end by 0 bases, with 16 bases between. DNA for the CDR3: TGTGCCAGCAAACTATCCGGGACTAATAGCAATCAGCCCCAGCATTTT. The encoded protein is CASKLSGTNSNQPQHF.